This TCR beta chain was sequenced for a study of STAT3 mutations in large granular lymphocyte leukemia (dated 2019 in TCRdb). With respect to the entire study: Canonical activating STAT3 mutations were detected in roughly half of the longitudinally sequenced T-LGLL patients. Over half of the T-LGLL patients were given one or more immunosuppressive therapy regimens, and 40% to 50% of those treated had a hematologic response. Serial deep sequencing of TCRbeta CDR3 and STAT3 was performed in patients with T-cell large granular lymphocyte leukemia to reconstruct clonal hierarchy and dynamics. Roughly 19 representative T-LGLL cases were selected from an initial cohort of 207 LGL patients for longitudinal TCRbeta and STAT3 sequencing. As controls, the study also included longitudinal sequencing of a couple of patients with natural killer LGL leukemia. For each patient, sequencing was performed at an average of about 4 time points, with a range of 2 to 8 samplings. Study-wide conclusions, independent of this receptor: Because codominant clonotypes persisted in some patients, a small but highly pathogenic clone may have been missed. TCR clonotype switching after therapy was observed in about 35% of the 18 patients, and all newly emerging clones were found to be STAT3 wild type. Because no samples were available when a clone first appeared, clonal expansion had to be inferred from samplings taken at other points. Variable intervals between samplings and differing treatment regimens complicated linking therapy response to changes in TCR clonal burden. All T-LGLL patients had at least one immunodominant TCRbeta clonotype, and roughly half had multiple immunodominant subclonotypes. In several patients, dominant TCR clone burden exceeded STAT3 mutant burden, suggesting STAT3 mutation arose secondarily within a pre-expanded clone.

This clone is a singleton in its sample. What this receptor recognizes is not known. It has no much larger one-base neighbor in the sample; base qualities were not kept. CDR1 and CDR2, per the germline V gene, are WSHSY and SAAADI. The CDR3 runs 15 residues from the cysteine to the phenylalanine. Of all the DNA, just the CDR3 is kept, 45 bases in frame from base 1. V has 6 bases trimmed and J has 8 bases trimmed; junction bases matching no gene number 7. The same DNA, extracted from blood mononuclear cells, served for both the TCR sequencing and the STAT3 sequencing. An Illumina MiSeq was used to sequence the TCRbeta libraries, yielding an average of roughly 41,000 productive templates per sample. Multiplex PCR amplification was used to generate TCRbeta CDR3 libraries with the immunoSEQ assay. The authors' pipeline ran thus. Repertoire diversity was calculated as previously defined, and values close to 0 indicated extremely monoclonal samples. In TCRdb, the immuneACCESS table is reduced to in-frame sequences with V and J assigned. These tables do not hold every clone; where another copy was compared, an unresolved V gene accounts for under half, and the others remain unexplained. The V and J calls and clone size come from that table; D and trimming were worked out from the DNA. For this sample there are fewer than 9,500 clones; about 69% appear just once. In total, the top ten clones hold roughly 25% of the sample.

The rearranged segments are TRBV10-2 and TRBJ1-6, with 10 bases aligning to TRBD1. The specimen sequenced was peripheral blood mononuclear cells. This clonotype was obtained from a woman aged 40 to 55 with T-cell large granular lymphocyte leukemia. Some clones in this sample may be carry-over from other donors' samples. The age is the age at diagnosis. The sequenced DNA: TGCGCCAGCAGCCCGGGACAGGGGCGTTATTCACCCCTCCACTTT. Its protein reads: CASSPGQGRYSPLHF.